This TCR beta chain was obtained from a study of T cells in Graves' hyperthyroidism and ophthalmopathy. RNA transcripts were the template for amplifying TCR beta CDR3 regions. The primer set for the first-round RT-PCR of the TCR CDR3 was HTBI. A single record per CDR3 protein comes from TCRdb applying MiXCR to the multiplex PCR reads. The table shows about 130,000 distinct CDR3 sequences, with approximately 20% occurring only once. Patients aged 18 to 65 had newly diagnosed hyperthyroidism lasting under 2 months. The sample holds many counts of this clonotype. This CDR3 spans 18 amino acids. V shed 2 bases and J shed 8 bases, with 27 bases lying between them. Germline CDR1 GTSNPN, CDR2 SVGIG (reference sequence).

This receptor was taken from a woman between 45 and 65 years old with Graves' hyperthyroidism that later progressed to Graves' ophthalmopathy. Input material: blood. This rearrangement joins TRBV30 to TRBJ1-4, with a tentative D call TRBD1 (6 bases). The CDR3 DNA sequence: TGTGCCTGGAGTCCGCCAGTGGCCAAGGGACAAATGAGGGAAAAACTGTTTTTT. It is translated as CAWSPPVAKGQMREKLFF.